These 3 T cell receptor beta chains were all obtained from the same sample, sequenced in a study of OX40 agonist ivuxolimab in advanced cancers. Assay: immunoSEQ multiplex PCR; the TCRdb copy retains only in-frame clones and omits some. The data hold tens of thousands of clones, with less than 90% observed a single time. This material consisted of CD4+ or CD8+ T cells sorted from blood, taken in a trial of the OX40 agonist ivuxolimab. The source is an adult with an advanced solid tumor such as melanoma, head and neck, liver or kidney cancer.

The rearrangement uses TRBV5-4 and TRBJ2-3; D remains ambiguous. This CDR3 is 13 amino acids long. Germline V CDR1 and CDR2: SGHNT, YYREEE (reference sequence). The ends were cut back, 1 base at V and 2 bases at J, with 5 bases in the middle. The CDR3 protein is CASSLRATDTQYF. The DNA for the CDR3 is TGTGCCAGCAGCTTGAGGGCCACAGATACGCAGTATTTT. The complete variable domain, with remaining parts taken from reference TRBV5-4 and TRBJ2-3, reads ETGVTQSPTHLIKTRGQQVTLRCSSQSGHNTVSWYQQALGQGPQFIFQYYREEENGRGNFPPRFSGLQFPNYSSELNVNALELDDSALYLCASSLRATDTQYFGPGTRLTVL.

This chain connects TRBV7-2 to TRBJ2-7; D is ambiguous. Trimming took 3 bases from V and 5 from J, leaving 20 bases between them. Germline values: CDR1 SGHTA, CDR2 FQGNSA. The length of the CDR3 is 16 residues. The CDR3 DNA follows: TGTGCCAGCAGCTTTCTACTTTATGGCCGCCGGAACGAGCAGTACTTC. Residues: CASSFLLYGRRNEQYF.

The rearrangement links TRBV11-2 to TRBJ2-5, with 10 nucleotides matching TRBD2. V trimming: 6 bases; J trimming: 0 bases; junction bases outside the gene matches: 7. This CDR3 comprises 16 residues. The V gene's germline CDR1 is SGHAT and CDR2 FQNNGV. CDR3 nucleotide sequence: TGTGCCAGCAGAACGGGACTAGCGCTGTACCAAGAGACCCAGTACTTC. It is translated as CASRTGLALYQETQYF.